Shown below are 24 T cell receptor beta chains from a single sample sequenced in a study of CD8 T cells in ankylosing spondylitis. From the 5' RACE reads, TCRdb called clonotypes with MiXCR, one entry per CDR3 protein. The sample yields roughly 150,000 distinct CDR3 sequences, 25% to 35% seen once. The source material was synovial fluid, either unsorted or a sorted T cell fraction (not recorded which). The receptors stem from a male donor with ankylosing spondylitis.

The rearrangement links TRBV27 to TRBJ1-1, with D hard to call. The CDR3 has 13 amino acids. Trimming took 6 bases from V and 0 from J, leaving 8 bases between them. Germline-derived CDR1 and CDR2 are MNHEY and SMNVEV (reference sequence). In nucleotides, the CDR3 is TGTGCCAGCAGACTGGGAGTGAACACTGAAGCTTTCTTT. Amino acids: CASRLGVNTEAFF.

About this clonotype itself: The junction departs from germline at one end; a sequencing error may be responsible. The chain is built from TRBV20-1 and TRBJ1-2; perhaps TRBD1 as D (5 bases). The germline V gene encodes CDR1 DFQATT and CDR2 SNEGSKA (reference sequence). This CDR3 region has 12 residues. CDR3: CSARDLGDGHTF. The CDR3 DNA reads TGCAGTGCTAGAGATTTAGGGGATGGCCACACCTTC.

This clonotype has only a few counts. J is TRBJ2-2 and V is TRBV29-1; 11 nucleotides match TRBD2. After removal of 5 bases from V and 4 bases from J, the junction contained 6 bases not matched to a gene. Germline CDR1 is SQVTM and CDR2 is ANQGSEA. The CDR3 sequence is 15 residues long. The chain's CDR3 is CSVRRLAGGTGELFF. The CDR3 bases are TGCAGCGTTCGGCGGCTAGCGGGAGGCACCGGGGAGCTGTTTTTT.

The gene calls are TRBV11-3 and TRBJ2-7; no definite D call. V was cut by 1 base and J by 3 bases, with 13 bases left in between. The V gene's germline CDR1 is SGHNT and CDR2 YENEEA. This CDR3 is 15 amino acids long. This CDR3 is CASSLVRTLHYEQYF. CDR3 sequence (DNA): TGTGCCAGCAGCTTAGTCCGGACCCTACACTACGAGCAGTACTTC. Variable domain in full (rest from reference TRBV11-3 and TRBJ2-7): EAGVVQSPRYKIIEKKQPVAFWCNPISGHNTLYWYLQNLGQGPELLIRYENEEAVDDSQLPKDRFSAERLKGVDSTLKIQPAELGDSAVYLCASSLVRTLHYEQYFGPGTRLTVT.

This clonotype was observed many times. The chain combines TRBV15 with TRBJ1-1; D may be TRBD1 (5 bases). Trimming removed 0 bases from V and 4 bases from J, with 9 bases in between. CDR1 is LNHNV and CDR2 is YYDKDF in the germline V gene (reference sequence). The CDR3 covers 14 residues. The CDR3 loop is CATSRDRGITEAFF. The CDR3 coding sequence is TGTGCCACCAGCAGAGATCGGGGGATCACTGAAGCTTTCTTT.

The CDR3 spells CASSLQKSTDTQYF. CDR3 in DNA: TGTGCCAGCAGCCTCCAAAAAAGCACAGATACGCAGTATTTT. V gene TRBV27 combines with J gene TRBJ2-3; D remains unclear. The V gene lost 6 bases and the J gene lost 0 bases, with 10 bases spanning the gap. This CDR3 has 14 residues. Germline loops: CDR1 MNHEY, CDR2 SMNVEV (reference sequence).

This clonotype was observed a handful of times. The CDR3 DNA follows: TGCAGTGGTAGGGACAGGGGGCACGATAGCAATCAGCCCCAGCATTTT. Translated, it gives CSGRDRGHDSNQPQHF. V gene TRBV20-1 combines with J gene TRBJ1-5, with TRBD1 matching over 12 bases. Unmatched junction bases numbered 7, after V lost 7 bases and J lost 0 bases. The CDR3 is 16 residues long. CDR1 is DFQATT, CDR2 SNEGSKA, per germline (reference sequence).

This clonotype appeared a few times. The rearrangement joins TRBV4-1 to TRBJ2-7, with D possibly TRBD1 on 5 matching bases. CDR1 and CDR2 from the germline V gene are MGHRA and YSYEKL. The V and J ends lost 5 bases and 1 base respectively, with 15 bases between them. The CDR3 length is 15 residues. The CDR3 here is CASSTRPRQSYEQYF. CDR3 nucleotides: TGCGCCAGCAGCACCAGACCAAGACAGTCCTACGAGCAGTACTTC.

This sequence joins TRBV20-1 and TRBJ1-5, with no clear D. Between the trimmed V and J ends, which lost 3 bases and 11 bases, there was a span of 14 bases. The germline V gene encodes CDR1 DFQATT and CDR2 SNEGSKA (reference sequence). The CDR3 is 12 residues long. The CDR3: CSASERGLTQHF. The CDR3 nucleotides read TGCAGTGCTAGCGAACGTGGACTGACCCAGCATTTT.

The chain is built from TRBV7-2 and TRBJ2-5; D gene uncertain. Germline assignment: CDR1 SGHTA and CDR2 FQGNSA. Trimming pared 5 bases from V and 5 bases from J, leaving 6 bases between. This CDR3 contains 11 residues. The CDR3 sequence is CASSREETQYF. CDR3 nucleotides: TGTGCCAGCAGCCGAGAGGAGACCCAGTACTTC.

V and J are TRBV6-1 and TRBJ2-2, with 9 bases lining up with TRBD1. Germline CDR1 reads MNHNS; CDR2 reads SASEGT. After removal of 6 bases from V and 3 bases from J, the junction contained 17 bases not matched to a gene. CDR3 length equals 19 residues. The CDR3 sequence: CASRSDLTGGSIDTGELFF. The CDR3 coding sequence is TGTGCCAGCAGGAGTGACCTGACAGGGGGGAGTATCGACACCGGGGAGCTGTTTTTT.

The CDR3 sequence is CASSFWGNRGHGYTF. The CDR3 coding sequence is TGTGCCAGCAGTTTTTGGGGGAACAGGGGACACGGCTACACCTTC. V gene TRBV12-3 or TRBV12-4 combines with J gene TRBJ1-2, with 7 nucleotides matching TRBD1. J gave up 8 bases and V 3 bases, and 12 bases lay outside the gene matches. The CDR3 contains 15 residues.

The J gene is TRBJ2-2, the V gene TRBV5-1; either TRBD1 or TRBD2 may fit D (5 bases each). CDR3 length: 14 residues. Trimming took 5 bases from V and 0 from J, leaving 8 bases between them. The germline V gene encodes CDR1 SGHRS and CDR2 YFSETQ. The CDR3 DNA follows: TGCGCCAGCAGGGGGGAGACGAACACCGGGGAGCTGTTTTTT. Protein: CASRGETNTGELFF.

This clonotype came up many times. The chain employs TRBV15 and TRBJ2-1; possibly TRBD2 for D (6 bases). This CDR3 is 15 amino acids long. CDR1 is LNHNV, CDR2 YYDKDF, per germline (reference sequence). The ends were cut back, 1 base at V and 4 bases at J, with 11 bases in the middle. CDR3 DNA sequence: TGTGCCACCAGCAGAGTTGGCGGAGGGTACAATGAGCAGTTCTTC. This codes for CATSRVGGGYNEQFF.

The chain is built from TRBV28 and TRBJ2-7; D remains ambiguous. Trimming cost V 5 bases and J 2 bases, with 13 bases left between them. Per germline, CDR1 MDHEN and CDR2 SYDVKM. The CDR3 runs 14 residues. The DNA of the CDR3 is TGTGCCAGCAGTCCCAACCATATACCCTACGAGCAGTACTTC. Amino acid sequence: CASSPNHIPYEQYF.

V gene TRBV2 combines with J gene TRBJ2-5, with 13 positions matching TRBD2. Trimming took 6 bases from V and 5 from J; bases not matched to a gene: 6. The CDR3 contains 15 residues. Germline lookup yields CDR1 SNHLY and CDR2 FYNNEI. CDR3 region: CASRAGLAGVETQYF. DNA of the CDR3: TGTGCCAGCAGGGCTGGACTAGCGGGAGTGGAGACCCAGTACTTC.

This clonotype was picked up many times. The J gene is TRBJ2-3, the V gene TRBV29-1, with D perhaps TRBD1 (6 bases). This CDR3 is built from 15 residues. Between the trimmed V and J ends, which lost 7 bases and 0 bases, there was a span of 17 bases. The germline CDR1 and CDR2 sequences are SQVTM and ANQGSEA. The CDR3 region is CSARGDSSSTDTQYF. Written as DNA, the CDR3 is TGCAGCGCCAGGGGCGACTCCTCTAGCACAGATACGCAGTATTTT.

The chain links TRBV4-2 to TRBJ1-5; D remains ambiguous. This CDR3 has 15 amino acids. Germline V gene lookup returns CDR1 LGHNA and CDR2 YNFKEQ. Trimming cost V 0 bases and J 5 bases, with 11 bases left between them. The CDR3 reads CASSQEGLFDQPQHF. The CDR3 DNA follows: TGTGCCAGCAGCCAAGAGGGATTGTTTGATCAGCCCCAGCATTTT.

This clonotype was seen a few times. This sequence joins TRBV7-3 and TRBJ2-5; D tentatively reads TRBD1 or TRBD2 (5 bases each). Trimming removed 5 bases from V and 10 bases from J, with 23 bases in between. CDR3 size: 15 residues. The germline V gene has CDR1 SGHTA and CDR2 FQGTGA. CDR3 loop: CASSRQPGPQSDQYF. As DNA, the CDR3 is TGTGCCAGCAGCCGACAGCCGGGACCACAATCGGACCAGTACTTC.

This clonotype came up a few times. The CDR3, as DNA: TGTGCCAGCAGCTTGGGTGCAGGGGTCTCCTACGAGCAGTACTTC. This gives the protein CASSLGAGVSYEQYF. The chain couples TRBV5-5 to TRBJ2-7; maybe TRBD1 (6 bases). V was shortened by 0 bases and J by 0 bases, with 10 bases between the two germline ends. Germline assignment: CDR1 SGHKS and CDR2 YYEKEE (reference sequence). The CDR3 consists of 15 residues.

V is TRBV6-6 and J is TRBJ2-7; 7 bases fit TRBD2. V lost 4 bases to trimming and J lost 11 bases; unmatched junction nucleotides: 8. In germline, CDR1 is MNHNY, CDR2 SVGAGI (reference sequence). The CDR3 loop spans 12 amino acids. This CDR3 is CASSSTRGEEYF. In DNA, the CDR3 is TGTGCCAGCAGTTCCACCCGGGGGGAGGAGTACTTC.

This clonotype was counted only a few times. The chain combines TRBV18 with TRBJ1-3; 8 positions agree with TRBD1. The trim removed 1 base at V and 0 bases at J, leaving 8 bases unmatched. This CDR3 has 18 residues. CDR1 is KGHSH and CDR2 is LQKENI in the germline V gene. CDR3: CASSPRRTGPSSGNTIYF. CDR3 bases: TGTGCCAGCTCACCACGGAGGACAGGGCCAAGCTCTGGAAACACCATATATTTT. The full variable domain, its missing parts supplied by reference TRBV18 and TRBJ1-3, is NAGVMQNPRHLVRRRGQEARLRCSPMKGHSHVYWYRQLPEEGLKFMVYLQKENIIDESGMPKERFSAEFPKEGPSILRIQQVVRGDSAAYFCASSPRRTGPSSGNTIYFGEGSWLTVV.

As to this clonotype: The junction and the germline gene differ at one end; a read error may be behind it. The chain employs TRBV23-1 and TRBJ2-5; D gene unclear. TRBV23-1 is an open reading frame, and its role is uncertain. The CDR3 is made up of 14 amino acids. The CDR3 reads CAGSQSVVQETQYF. CDR3 coding DNA: TGCGCCGGCAGTCAATCGGTGGTCCAAGAGACCCAGTACTTC.

The chain carries TRBV29-1 and TRBJ2-1; 7 nucleotides align to TRBD2. Germline trimming cut 2 bases from V and 3 bases from J; bases unmatched to any gene: 4. The CDR3 is 14 amino acids. Per germline, CDR1 SQVTM and CDR2 ANQGSEA. The CDR3 sequence: CSVELAEVYNEQFF. In DNA, the CDR3 is TGCAGCGTTGAACTAGCGGAGGTCTACAATGAGCAGTTCTTC.